These T cell receptor beta chains were read from a single sample in a study of T cell changes during pregnancy in multiple sclerosis. Data came from immunoSEQ multiplex PCR; TCRdb stores just in-frame clones and leaves some out. This sample has 78,000 or so clones, with approximately 90% found just once. The specimen comprised CD4+ T cells from peripheral blood mononuclear cells, sampled before pregnancy. The receptors were gathered from a female donor with multiple sclerosis, enrolled in a pregnancy study. The CDR3 runs from the conserved cysteine through the conserved F or W. A D gene is named only where the DNA matches it firmly. Clone size is not always given. Where it is, it says once, few, many or a class for expanded clones.

CDR3,DNA,D,J,V,size
CASSIARRQGASTEAFF,TGTGCCAGTAGTATAGCCCGACGCCAGGGCGCCAGCACTGAAGCTTTCTTT,NA,TRBJ1-1,TRBV19,NA
CASSSGLRETQYF,TGTGCCAGCTCGAGCGGGCTACGGGAGACCCAGTACTTC,NA,TRBJ2-5,TRBV6-1,NA
CASSGTGTNYGYTF,TGTGCCAGCAGTGGGACAGGTACTAACTATGGCTACACCTTC,TRBD1,TRBJ1-2,TRBV2,NA
CASSYGTAITYEQYF,TGTGCCAGCAGTTACGGGACAGCTATTACCTACGAGCAGTACTTC,TRBD1,TRBJ2-7,TRBV6-5,NA
CASSLGGGFTYEQYF,TGTGCCAGCAGCTTAGGAGGGGGCTTCACCTACGAGCAGTACTTC,TRBD1,TRBJ2-7,TRBV13,NA
CASSQVAGQYTEAFF,TGCGCCAGCAGCCAAGTGGCGGGGCAGTACACTGAAGCTTTCTTT,NA,TRBJ1-1,TRBV4-1,NA
CAWSLTGVGNQPQHF,TGTGCCTGGTCCCTGACAGGGGTCGGAAATCAGCCCCAGCATTTT,TRBD1,TRBJ1-5,TRBV30,NA
CASGLGSRGTERDTQYF,TGTGCTAGTGGTTTGGGTTCCCGGGGGACAGAGCGCGATACGCAGTATTTT,NA,TRBJ2-3,TRBV12-5,NA
CASSDSRMSGEAFF,TGTGCCAGCAGTGACTCGCGAATGTCGGGGGAAGCTTTCTTT,NA,TRBJ1-1,TRBV6-4,NA
CASRVEGKFTEAFF,TGCGCCAGCAGGGTAGAGGGTAAATTCACTGAAGCTTTCTTT,NA,TRBJ1-1,TRBV5-1,few
CASSRGLSGELFF,TGTGCCAGCAGCAGGGGTTTATCGGGGGAGCTGTTTTTT,NA,TRBJ2-2,TRBV6-5,NA
CASGAAEREKLFF,TGTGCCAGCGGGGCCGCCGAGAGGGAAAAACTGTTTTTT,NA,TRBJ1-4,TRBV6-6,NA
CASSLALAGSADTQYF,TGCGCCAGCAGCTTGGCCCTAGCGGGATCCGCAGATACGCAGTATTTT,TRBD2,TRBJ2-3,TRBV5-1,once
CATSSGQGTYEQYF,TGTGCCACCAGCAGTGGACAGGGAACCTACGAGCAGTACTTC,TRBD1,TRBJ2-7,TRBV15,NA
CASSLTGGSSTDTQYF,TGTGCCAGCAGCTTAACTGGCGGGAGCAGCACAGATACGCAGTATTTT,TRBD2,TRBJ2-3,TRBV7-3,NA
CASSPSGGSRGTWYF,TGTGCCAGCAGCCCGAGCGGCGGATCCCGCGGAACGTGGTACTTC,NA,TRBJ2-7,TRBV7-3,NA
CASSYSGTSGEQYF,TGTGCCAGCAGCTATTCCGGGACTAGCGGCGAGCAGTACTTC,TRBD2,TRBJ2-7,TRBV7-3,NA
CASRQDSGNQPQHF,TGCGCCAGCAGACAAGACAGTGGCAATCAGCCCCAGCATTTT,NA,TRBJ1-5,TRBV5-1,NA
CAGSGKGTGGGYNEQFF,TGTGCCGGGAGCGGAAAGGGGACGGGGGGGGGTTACAATGAGCAGTTCTTC,TRBD2,TRBJ2-1,TRBV30,NA
CASSRLGTGGGYTF,TGCGCCAGCAGCCGACTAGGGACAGGGGGTGGCTACACCTTC,TRBD1,TRBJ1-2,TRBV5-1,NA
CASNTGTGAKNIQYF,TGTGCCAGCAACACCGGGACAGGGGCCAAAAACATTCAGTACTTC,TRBD1,TRBJ2-4,TRBV7-2,NA
CASSPGTSGGETQYF,TGCGCCAGCAGCCCGGGGACTAGCGGGGGTGAGACCCAGTACTTC,TRBD2,TRBJ2-5,TRBV5-1,NA
CASSIVGTLKTEAFF,TGTGCCAGTAGTATAGTTGGGACACTGAAGACTGAAGCTTTCTTT,NA,TRBJ1-1,TRBV19,once
CASSPGQGLNTEAFF,TGTGCCAGCTCACCGGGACAGGGGTTGAACACTGAAGCTTTCTTT,TRBD1,TRBJ1-1,TRBV18,once
CASSLGPGLAADTQYF,TGTGCCAGCAGCTTAGGACCGGGACTTGCGGCGGATACGCAGTATTTT,NA,TRBJ2-3,TRBV5-5,NA
CASSIRRSSGANVLTF,TGTGCCAGCAGTATACGACGGAGCTCTGGGGCCAACGTCCTGACTTTC,NA,TRBJ2-6,TRBV28,NA
CASSLRDRDTQYF,TGTGCCAGCAGTTTAAGGGACAGAGATACGCAGTATTTT,TRBD1,TRBJ2-3,TRBV28,NA
CASSHSVGAYEQYF,TGTGCCAGCAGCCACTCCGTCGGGGCCTACGAGCAGTACTTC,NA,TRBJ2-7,TRBV7-2,NA
CASSVTGQQNTEAFF,TGTGCCAGCAGCGTGACGGGACAGCAGAACACTGAAGCTTTCTTT,TRBD1,TRBJ1-1,TRBV9,NA